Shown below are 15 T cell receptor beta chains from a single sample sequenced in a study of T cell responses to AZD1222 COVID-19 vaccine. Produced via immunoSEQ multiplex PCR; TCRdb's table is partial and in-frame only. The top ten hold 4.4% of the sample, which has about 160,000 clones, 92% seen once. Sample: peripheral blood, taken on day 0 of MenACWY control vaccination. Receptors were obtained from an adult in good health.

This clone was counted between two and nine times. CDR3 nucleotides: TGTGCCAGCAGTTTCCGCCGGGACCTAGGGGAAAAACTGTTTTTT. The encoded protein is CASSFRRDLGEKLFF. V is TRBV27 and J is TRBJ1-4; D possibly corresponds to TRBD1 (5 bases). Trimming cost V 3 bases and J 8 bases, with 16 bases left between them. In germline, CDR1 is MNHEY, CDR2 SMNVEV (reference sequence). The CDR3 runs to 15 residues.

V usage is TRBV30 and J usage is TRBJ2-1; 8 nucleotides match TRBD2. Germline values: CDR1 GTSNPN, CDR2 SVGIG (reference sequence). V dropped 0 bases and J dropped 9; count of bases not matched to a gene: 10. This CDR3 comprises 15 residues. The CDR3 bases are TGTGCCTGGAGTGTGGGTAGCGGGGCCCTGGGTGAGCAGTTCTTC. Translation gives CAWSVGSGALGEQFF.

CDR3 residues: CSVEKSGQGKGYTF. CDR3 sequence (DNA): TGCAGCGTTGAAAAGTCGGGGCAAGGGAAAGGCTACACCTTC. The chain combines TRBV29-1 with TRBJ1-2, with a tentative D call TRBD1 (5 bases). The germline V gene has CDR1 SQVTM and CDR2 ANQGSEA. The CDR3 covers 14 residues. V dropped 2 bases and J dropped 8 bases, with 18 bases sitting between them.

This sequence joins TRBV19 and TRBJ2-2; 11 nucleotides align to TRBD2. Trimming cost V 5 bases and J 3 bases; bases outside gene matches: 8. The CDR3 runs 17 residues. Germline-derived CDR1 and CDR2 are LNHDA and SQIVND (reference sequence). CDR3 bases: TGTGCCAGTAGTTTAGCGGGAGGGCCCTCATACACCGGGGAGCTGTTTTTT. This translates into CASSLAGGPSYTGELFF.

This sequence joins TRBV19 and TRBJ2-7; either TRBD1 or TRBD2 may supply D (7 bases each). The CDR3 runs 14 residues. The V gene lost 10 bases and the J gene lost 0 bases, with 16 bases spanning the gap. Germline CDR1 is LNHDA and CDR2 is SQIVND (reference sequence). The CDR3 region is CATRGGGNSYEQYF. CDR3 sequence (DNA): TGTGCCACCAGGGGGGGCGGGAACTCCTACGAGCAGTACTTC.

This CDR3 reads CASSSRLAGGTDTQYF. CDR3 bases: TGTGCCAGCAGCTCTCGACTAGCGGGGGGCACAGATACGCAGTATTTT. The gene calls are TRBV3-1 (or the pseudogene TRBV3-2) and TRBJ2-3; 12 bases line up with TRBD2. In germline, CDR1 is LGHDT, CDR2 YNNKEL (reference sequence). The CDR3 length is 16 residues. J was trimmed by 1 base and V by 5 bases; bases with no gene match: 4.

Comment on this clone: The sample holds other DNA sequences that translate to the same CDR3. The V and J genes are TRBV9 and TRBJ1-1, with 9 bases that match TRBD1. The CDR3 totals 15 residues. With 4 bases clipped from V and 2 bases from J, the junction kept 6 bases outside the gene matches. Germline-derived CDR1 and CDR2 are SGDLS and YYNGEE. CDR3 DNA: TGTGCCAGCAGCCCGCGACAGGGGGGCAACACTGAAGCTTTCTTT. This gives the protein CASSPRQGGNTEAFF.

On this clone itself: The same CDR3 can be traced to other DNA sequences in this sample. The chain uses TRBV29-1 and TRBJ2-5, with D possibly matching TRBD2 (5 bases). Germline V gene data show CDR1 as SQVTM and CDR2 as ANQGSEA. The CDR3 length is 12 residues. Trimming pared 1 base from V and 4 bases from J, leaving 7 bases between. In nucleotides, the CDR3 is TGCAGCGTTGAAGGGCTAGCAGAGACCCAGTACTTC. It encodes CSVEGLAETQYF.

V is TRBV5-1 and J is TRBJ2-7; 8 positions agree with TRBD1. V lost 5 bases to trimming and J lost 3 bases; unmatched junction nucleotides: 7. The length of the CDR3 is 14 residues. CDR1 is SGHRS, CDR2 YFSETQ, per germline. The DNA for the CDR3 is TGCGCCAGCAGGGTGGGACAGGTGATCTACGAGCAGTACTTC. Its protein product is CASRVGQVIYEQYF.

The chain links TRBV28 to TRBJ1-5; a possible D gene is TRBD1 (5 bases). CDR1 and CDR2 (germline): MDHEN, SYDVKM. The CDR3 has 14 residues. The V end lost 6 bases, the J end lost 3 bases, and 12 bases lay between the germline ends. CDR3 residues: CASSLPGYNQPQHF. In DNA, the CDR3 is TGTGCCAGCAGCCTTCCAGGGTACAATCAGCCCCAGCATTTT.

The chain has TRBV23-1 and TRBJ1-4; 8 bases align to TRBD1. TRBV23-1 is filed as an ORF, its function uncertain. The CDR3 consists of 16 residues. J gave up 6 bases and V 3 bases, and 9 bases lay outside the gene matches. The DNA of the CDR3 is TGCGCCAGCAGTCAGGGAACAGGGGGATTGGATGAAAAACTGTTTTTT. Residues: CASSQGTGGLDEKLFF.

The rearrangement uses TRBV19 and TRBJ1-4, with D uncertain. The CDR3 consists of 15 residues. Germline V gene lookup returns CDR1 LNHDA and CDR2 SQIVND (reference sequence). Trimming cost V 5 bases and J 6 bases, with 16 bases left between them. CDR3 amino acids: CASSPGNPSYEKLFF. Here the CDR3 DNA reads TGTGCCAGTAGTCCGGGGAACCCCTCTTATGAAAAACTGTTTTTT.

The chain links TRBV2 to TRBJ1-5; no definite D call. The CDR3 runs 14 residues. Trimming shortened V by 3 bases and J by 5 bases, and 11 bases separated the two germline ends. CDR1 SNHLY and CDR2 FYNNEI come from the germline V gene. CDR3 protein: CASSDGGGDQPQHF. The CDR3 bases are TGTGCCAGCAGTGACGGAGGAGGCGATCAGCCCCAGCATTTT.

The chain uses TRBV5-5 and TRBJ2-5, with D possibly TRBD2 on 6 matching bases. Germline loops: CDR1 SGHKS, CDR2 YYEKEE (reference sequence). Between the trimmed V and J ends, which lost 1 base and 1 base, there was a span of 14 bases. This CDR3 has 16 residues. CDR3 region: CASSLIESGGQETQYF. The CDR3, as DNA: TGTGCCAGCAGCTTGATCGAGTCCGGGGGCCAAGAGACCCAGTACTTC.

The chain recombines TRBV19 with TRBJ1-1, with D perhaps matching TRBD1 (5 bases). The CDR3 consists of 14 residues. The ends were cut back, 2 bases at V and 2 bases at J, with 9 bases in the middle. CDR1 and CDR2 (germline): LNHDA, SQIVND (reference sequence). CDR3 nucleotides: TGTGCCAGTAGTATAACCGGGACTAACACTGAAGCTTTCTTT. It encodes CASSITGTNTEAFF. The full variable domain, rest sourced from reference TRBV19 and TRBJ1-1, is DGGITQSPKYLFRKEGQNVTLSCEQNLNHDAMYWYRQDPGQGLRLIYYSQIVNDFQKGDIAEGYSVSREKKESFPLTVTSAQKNPTAFYLCASSITGTNTEAFFGQGTRLTVV.